The 5 T cell receptor beta chains presented below share a single source sample, sequenced in a study of T cells in Graves' hyperthyroidism and ophthalmopathy. Amplification of TCR beta CDR3 regions used RNA as the template. In the first-round RT-PCR of the TCR CDR3, the HTBI primer set was used. Each CDR3 protein gets one entry after TCRdb re-called the multiplex PCR reads with MiXCR. Of hundreds of thousands of distinct CDR3 sequences detected, roughly 14% appear once; the ten largest clones hold around an eighth. The sequenced sample was blood. These receptors all come from a woman aged 18 to 35 with Graves' hyperthyroidism.

For this clonotype: A single base separates this from a much larger clone, so it may be a read error. The chain is built from TRBV7-3 and TRBJ2-2; D unclear. CDR1 is SGHTA, CDR2 FQGTGA, per germline. The CDR3 sequence is 13 residues long. CDR3 in amino acids: CAISLQIYGELFF. CDR3 nucleotides: TGTGCCATCAGCCTACAGATCTACGGGGAGCTGTTTTTT. The full variable domain, rest sourced from reference TRBV7-3 and TRBJ2-2, is GAGVSQTPSNKVTEKGKYVELRCDPISGHTALYWYRQSLGQGPEFLIYFQGTGAADDSGLPNDRFFAVRPEGSVSTLKIQRTERGDSAVYLCAISLQIYGELFFGEGSRLTVL.

The CDR3 region is CASSIHNMNYGYTF. CDR3 bases: TGTGCCAGCAGCATCCACAACATGAACTATGGCTACACCTTC. This chain joins TRBV11-2 and TRBJ1-2, with D unclear. V lost 5 bases, J lost 2 bases, and 12 bases lay in between. The CDR3 is 14 amino acids. CDR1 SGHAT and CDR2 FQNNGV come from the germline V gene.

The sample holds a few counts of this clonotype. The V and J genes are TRBV19 and TRBJ2-1; no firm D call. The CDR3 spans 13 residues. Trimming took 5 bases from V and 5 from J, leaving 10 bases between them. CDR1 and CDR2 (germline): LNHDA, SQIVND (reference sequence). This chain's CDR3 is CASSARINNEQFF. Written as DNA, the CDR3 is TGTGCCAGTAGTGCGCGGATTAACAATGAGCAGTTCTTC.

The table lists this clonotype with many counts. The V call is TRBV6-1, the J call TRBJ1-5, with TRBD1 matching over 9 bases. After removal of 5 bases from V and 5 bases from J, the junction contained 4 bases not matched to a gene. The CDR3 runs 14 residues. Germline V gene sequence: CDR1 MNHNS, CDR2 SASEGT. The CDR3 loop reads CASSPWTGDQPQHF. CDR3 bases: TGTGCCAGCAGTCCCTGGACAGGGGATCAGCCCCAGCATTTT.

The sample holds many counts of this clonotype. V is TRBV3-1 and J is TRBJ2-1; D perhaps matches TRBD1 (6 bases). This CDR3 is 17 amino acids long. Trimming removed 4 bases at V and 4 bases at J, with 20 bases between. Germline CDR1 is LGHDT and CDR2 is YNNKEL (reference sequence). The DNA of the CDR3 is TGTGCCAGCAGCCGAGAAGATGGAGAGGGGGTTTACAATGAGCAGTTCTTC. Residues: CASSREDGEGVYNEQFF.